This T cell receptor beta chain was identified in a study of blood T cell repertoires in COVID-19. Participants had their cohort set by participant-reported clinical history. Profiling relied on immunoSEQ multiplex PCR, and the TCRdb table lists in-frame clones only, not all of them. The sample comprises hundreds of thousands of clones, under 90% of which are singletons, and around 4.1% rests with the top ten. This CDR3 region has 15 residues. The ends lost 3 bases at V and 6 bases at J; junction bases unmatched: 7. Germline V gene data show CDR1 as MRHNA and CDR2 as SNTAGT. What was sequenced was PBMCs or T cells enriched from blood (not recorded which). This chain links TRBV6-4 with TRBJ2-1; TRBD2 matches 8 bases. The source of this sequence is a man aged 30 to 45 with acute COVID-19. The CDR3 sequence is CASSETAGVPNEQFF. The CDR3, as DNA: TGTGCCAGCAGTGAAACAGCGGGAGTCCCCAATGAGCAGTTCTTC.